This T cell receptor (beta chain) derives from a study of T cells in Graves' hyperthyroidism and ophthalmopathy (dated by TCRdb to the late 2010s). For the study in its entirety: Peripheral blood was collected at initial diagnosis, before any treatment. TCR V-J signatures able to tell the groups apart were searched for in a discovery cohort of about a hundred patients, of whom more than 40 had Graves' ophthalmopathy and about 60 had stable Graves' hyperthyroidism. Prospective prediction of ophthalmopathy was tested in an independent validation cohort consisting of about 20 hyperthyroidism patients and some 17 patients who later progressed to ophthalmopathy. The roughly 100 discovery patients were randomly split 7:3 into training and test sets. The study also compared thyroid tissue and blood T-cell repertoires from over 5 Graves' hyperthyroidism patients. After blood sampling, hyperthyroidism patients were treated with methimazole at a starting dose of 30 mg daily, and ophthalmopathy patients were treated with high-dose intravenous methylprednisolone. The paper describes TCR Vbeta CDR3 sequencing of some 130 peripheral blood samples, made up of some 42 ophthalmopathy patients, 70 to 75 hyperthyroidism patients and about 17 progressor patients. General findings and caveats noted by the study authors: Most expanded thyroid clonotypes (frequency above 0.001) were also detected in blood, a finding suggesting that blood repertoires may reflect thyroid immune responses. In validation, progression to ophthalmopathy was predicted by the model with about 70% sensitivity and roughly 76% specificity, a median of around 6.5 months before onset. Ophthalmopathy was separated from stable hyperthyroidism by a 13 V-J signature model, with about 86% sensitivity and about 81% specificity obtained in cross-validation and 80%/75% obtained in testing. No statistical method was used to fix the sample size in advance, and group allocation was not hidden from the investigators.

V is shortened by 2 bases, J by 10 bases, and the region joining them spans 17 bases. Based on the germline V gene, the CDR1 and CDR2 sequences are SGHRS and YFSETQ. The CDR3 sequence holds 14 residues, the cysteine and phenylalanine included. Only CDR3 DNA is held: 42 bases, read in frame from base 1. Hyperthyroidism patients were aged 18 to 65 years and newly diagnosed, with disease duration of less than 2 months. Exclusion was applied to patients with uncontrolled infections, other autoimmune diseases, pregnancy or lactation. Diagnoses relied on clinical symptoms, serum thyroxine and TRAb, thyroid ultrasound and orbital computed tomography. For progressor patients, blood was drawn at the first diagnosis of hyperthyroidism, before any ophthalmopathy symptoms had appeared. PBMCs were isolated from more than 8 ml of fresh peripheral blood by Ficoll-Paque density gradient centrifugation. Progressor patients were defined as those initially diagnosed with Graves' hyperthyroidism in whom ophthalmopathy developed during follow-up. Total RNA was extracted with Trizol reagent, and quality was checked on an Agilent 2100 Bioanalyzer.

This clonotype has at least ten counts. Its antigen target is currently unknown. No quality values exist for individual bases; no much larger clone is one base distant. TCR beta CDR3 regions were amplified from RNA transcripts. For the first round of RT-PCR on the TCR CDR3, the HTBI primer set was used together with the Qiagen OneStep RT-PCR kit. Libraries were constructed in a second round of multiplex PCR, after which size selection and purification were carried out. Sequencing of the libraries was done on an Illumina HiSeq2000 using paired-end 100 bp reads. The paper's processing steps were these. SOAPnuke was used to process the raw data, with reads discarded if the reads contained adapters or uncalled bases, had a mean Phred below 15, or lacked an exact constant-primer or identifier match. COPE v1.2.5 was used to merge high-quality paired reads, and clonotypes were defined as unique nucleotide sequences. Clonotypes were aligned to IMGT TRBV, TRBD and TRBJ reference segments using MiTCR v1.1. The analysis included only V-J combinations with a frequency above 0.0001, which together covered 98% to 99.2% of the repertoires. The TCS score was defined as F50 (clonal expansion) divided by E x V (chaos), with BLOSUM62-based TCRdist calculated between CDR3 peptides within each V-J. Welch's t-statistics and random forest reduced several hundred V-J features to some 14, which were used in a naive Bayes classifier (R e1071). TCRdb passed the public sequencing reads through fastp at Q25 and MiXCR, retaining productive beta sequences. Records with the same CDR3 protein are collapsed into one entry carrying the most frequent genes and DNA. The V and J calls here are based on TCRdb, not the publication. The sample table lists 250,000 or so distinct CDR3 sequences, about 15% of them with a count of one. The leading ten clones occupy roughly 30% of the sample.

Sequences were obtained from blood. This TCR derives from a woman in her forties or fifties with Graves' hyperthyroidism that later progressed to Graves' ophthalmopathy. This chain is built from TRBV5-1 and TRBJ2-3; the D gene is perhaps TRBD1, on 6 matching bases. The DNA sequence is as follows: TGCGCCAGCAGCTTCGATTCAGGGGTGAAGTCGCAGTATTTT. Protein translation: CASSFDSGVKSQYF.